The clone carrying this T cell receptor beta chain has a count of ten or more. Sorting selected naive CD8 T cells with a CD8+CD4-CCR7+CD45RA+ phenotype. The V gene's germline CDR1 is MDHEN and CDR2 SYDVKM. Losses at the gene ends were 7 bases for V and 2 bases for J; bases not matched to a gene: 19. The CDR3 spans 18 residues. The sample belongs to a study of molecular identifiers for immune sequencing clone quantification. TCRdb analysed the PCR reads with MiXCR anew, one entry per CDR3 protein. The sample contains 70,000 to 95,000 distinct CDR3 sequences, around 20% of which appear only once. The TCR sequence derives from a human donor in good health. Some libraries in this study had Jurkat cell RNA spiked in. The J gene is TRBJ2-7, the V gene TRBV28; 8 bases align to TRBD2. What was sequenced was naive CD8+ T cells from blood, with Jurkat cell RNA spiked in. Subset given: FACS-sorted CD8+CD4-CCR7+CD45RA+ naive T cells. The CDR3 spells CASISIWSGRRETYEQYF. Here the CDR3 DNA reads TGTGCCAGCATTAGTATCTGGAGCGGGAGAAGGGAGACCTACGAGCAGTACTTC.